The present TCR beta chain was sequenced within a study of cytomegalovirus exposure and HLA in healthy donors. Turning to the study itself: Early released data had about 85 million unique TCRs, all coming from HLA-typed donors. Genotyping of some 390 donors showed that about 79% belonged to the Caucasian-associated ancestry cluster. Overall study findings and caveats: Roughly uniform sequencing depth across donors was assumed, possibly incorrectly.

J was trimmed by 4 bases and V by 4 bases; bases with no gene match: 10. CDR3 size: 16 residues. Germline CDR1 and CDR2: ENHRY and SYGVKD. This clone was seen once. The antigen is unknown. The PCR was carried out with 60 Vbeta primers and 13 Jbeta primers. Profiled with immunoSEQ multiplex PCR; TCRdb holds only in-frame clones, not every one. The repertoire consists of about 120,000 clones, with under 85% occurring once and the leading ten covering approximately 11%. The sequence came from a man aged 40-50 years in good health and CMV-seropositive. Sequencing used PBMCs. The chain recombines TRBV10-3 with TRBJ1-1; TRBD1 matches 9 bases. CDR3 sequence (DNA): TGTGCCATCAGTGCCGGTTCAGGACAGGGGTCCACTGAAGCTTTCTTT. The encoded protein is CAISAGSGQGSTEAFF.